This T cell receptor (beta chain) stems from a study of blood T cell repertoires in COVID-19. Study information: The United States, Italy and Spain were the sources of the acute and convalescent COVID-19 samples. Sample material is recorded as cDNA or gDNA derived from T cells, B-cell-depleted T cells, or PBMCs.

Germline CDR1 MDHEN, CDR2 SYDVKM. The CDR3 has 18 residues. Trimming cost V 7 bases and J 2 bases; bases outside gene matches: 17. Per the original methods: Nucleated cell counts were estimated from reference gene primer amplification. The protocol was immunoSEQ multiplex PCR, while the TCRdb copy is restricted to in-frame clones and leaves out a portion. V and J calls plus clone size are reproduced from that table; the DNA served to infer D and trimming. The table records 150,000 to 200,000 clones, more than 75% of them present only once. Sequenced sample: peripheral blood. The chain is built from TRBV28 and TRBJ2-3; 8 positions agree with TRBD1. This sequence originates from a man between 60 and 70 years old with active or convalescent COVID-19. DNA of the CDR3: TGTGCCAGCATCCCTCAGGCAGGGGGCTATGTTGACACAGATACGCAGTATTTT. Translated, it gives CASIPQAGGYVDTDTQYF.